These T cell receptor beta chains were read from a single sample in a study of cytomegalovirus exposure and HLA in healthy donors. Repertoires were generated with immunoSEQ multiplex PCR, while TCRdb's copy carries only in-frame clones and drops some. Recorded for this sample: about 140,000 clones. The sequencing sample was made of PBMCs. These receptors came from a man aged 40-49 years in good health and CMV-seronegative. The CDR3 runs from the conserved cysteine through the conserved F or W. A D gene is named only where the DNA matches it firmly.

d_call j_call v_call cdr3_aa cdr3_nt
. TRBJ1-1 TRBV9 CASSVTGRNTEAFF TGTGCCAGCAGCGTTACAGGCAGGAACACTGAAGCTTTCTTT
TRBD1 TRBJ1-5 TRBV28 CASPPGQGRQPQHF TGTGCCAGTCCGCCGGGACAGGGGAGACAGCCCCAGCATTTT
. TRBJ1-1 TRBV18 CASSSSAGNTEAFF TGTGCCAGCTCATCTTCTGCGGGGAACACTGAAGCTTTCTTT
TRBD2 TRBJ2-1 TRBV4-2 CASSQEASGGHNEQFF TGTGCCAGCAGCCAAGAGGCTAGCGGGGGCCACAATGAGCAGTTCTTC
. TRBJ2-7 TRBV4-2 CASVLRTLHSYEQYF TGTGCCAGCGTCTTACGGACACTACACTCCTACGAGCAGTACTTC
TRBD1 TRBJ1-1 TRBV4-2 CASSQDIDREAFF TGTGCCAGCAGCCAAGATATTGACAGGGAGGCTTTCTTT
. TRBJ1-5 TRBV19 CASSILTASSNQPQHF TGTGCCAGTAGTATACTAACAGCTTCTAGCAATCAGCCCCAGCATTTT
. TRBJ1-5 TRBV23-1 CASSQSSGYSNQPQHF TGCGCCAGCAGTCAATCCTCCGGGTATAGCAATCAGCCCCAGCATTTT
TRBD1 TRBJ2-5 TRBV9 CASSVRGGGETQYF TGTGCCAGCAGCGTAAGAGGGGGCGGAGAGACCCAGTACTTC
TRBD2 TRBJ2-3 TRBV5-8 CASRKTSVSTDTQYF TGTGCCAGCAGAAAGACTAGCGTTAGCACAGATACGCAGTATTTT
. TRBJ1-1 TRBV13 CASSWVVQGNTEAFF TGTGCCAGCAGCTGGGTTGTCCAGGGGAACACTGAAGCTTTCTTT
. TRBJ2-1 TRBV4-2 CASRPSTGYNEQFF TGTGCCAGCAGACCGTCTACGGGATACAATGAGCAGTTCTTC
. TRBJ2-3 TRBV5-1 CASSLGPLTSPDTQYF TGCGCCAGCAGCTTGGGGCCCTTGACTAGTCCAGATACGCAGTATTTT
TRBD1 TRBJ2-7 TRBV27 CASSGVRQGVEQYF TGTGCCAGCAGTGGTGTTCGACAGGGCGTCGAGCAGTACTTC
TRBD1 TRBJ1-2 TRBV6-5 CASSRTGGSRNGYTF TGTGCCAGCAGCCGGACAGGGGGATCGAGGAATGGCTACACCTTC
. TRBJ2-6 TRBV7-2 CASSLAIGVSGANVLTF TGTGCCAGCAGCTTAGCGATCGGGGTGTCTGGGGCCAACGTCCTGACTTTC
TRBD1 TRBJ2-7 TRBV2 CASKTDRYSYEQYF TGTGCCAGCAAGACGGACAGGTACTCCTACGAGCAGTACTTC
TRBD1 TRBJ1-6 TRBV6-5 CASRGQWGSPLHF TGTGCCAGCAGGGGACAGTGGGGTTCACCCCTCCACTTT
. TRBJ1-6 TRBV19 CASMTSSSYNSPLHF TGTGCCAGTATGACATCAAGCTCCTATAATTCACCCCTCCACTTT
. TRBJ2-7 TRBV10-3 CAISVGDTSSYEQYF TGTGCCATCAGTGTAGGGGACACGAGCTCCTACGAGCAGTACTTC
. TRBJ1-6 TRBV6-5 CASSYRSYYNSPLHF TGTGCCAGCAGTTACCGTAGTTATTATAATTCACCCCTCCACTTT
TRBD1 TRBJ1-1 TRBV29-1 CSGARRQGSEAFF TGCAGCGGGGCGAGGAGACAGGGGTCTGAAGCTTTCTTT
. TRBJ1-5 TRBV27 CASSPPGNQPQHF TGTGCCAGCAGCCCTCCCGGCAATCAGCCCCAGCATTTT
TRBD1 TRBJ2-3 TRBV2 CASSVTGGNVTDTQYF TGTGCCAGCAGTGTAACAGGGGGAAATGTGACAGATACGCAGTATTTT
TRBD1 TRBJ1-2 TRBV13 CASSAWDSRNYGYTF TGTGCCAGCAGCGCCTGGGACAGCCGGAACTATGGCTACACCTTC
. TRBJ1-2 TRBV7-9 CASSSGSYGYTF TGTGCCAGCAGCTCAGGGTCCTATGGCTACACCTTC
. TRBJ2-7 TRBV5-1 CASSLDGSLAYEQYF TGCGCCAGCAGCTTGGACGGGAGTCTGGCCTACGAGCAGTACTTC
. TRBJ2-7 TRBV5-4 CASSLSPGTSTYEQYF TGTGCCAGCAGCTTGTCGCCTGGGACATCTACCTACGAGCAGTACTTC
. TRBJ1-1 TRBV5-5 CASSDTGFNTEAFF TGTGCCAGCAGCGACACAGGATTTAACACTGAAGCTTTCTTT
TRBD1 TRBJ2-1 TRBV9 CASSLGQAIAAPYNEQFF TGTGCCAGCAGCTTGGGACAGGCGATCGCTGCCCCATACAATGAGCAGTTCTTC
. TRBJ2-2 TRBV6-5 CASSYSRVTGELFF TGTGCCAGCAGTTACTCGCGGGTCACCGGGGAGCTGTTTTTT
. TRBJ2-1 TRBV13 CASSTWGDRNYNEQFF TGTGCCAGCAGCACCTGGGGGGACAGAAATTACAATGAGCAGTTCTTC
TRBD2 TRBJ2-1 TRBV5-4 CASSSPGGGGSSYNEQFF TGTGCCAGCAGCTCTCCGGGTGGCGGGGGTTCCTCCTACAATGAGCAGTTCTTC
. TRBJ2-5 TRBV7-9 CASSLSRGTQETQYF TGTGCCAGCAGCTTATCCCGGGGGACCCAAGAGACCCAGTACTTC
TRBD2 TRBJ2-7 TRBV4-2 CASSPEERGASYEQYF TGTGCCAGCAGCCCGGAAGAGCGGGGGGCCTCCTACGAGCAGTACTTC
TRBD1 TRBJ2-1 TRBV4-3 CASSQEGQVYNEQFF TGCGCCAGCAGCCAAGAAGGACAGGTCTACAATGAGCAGTTCTTC
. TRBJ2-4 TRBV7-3 CASSQGRENIQYF TGTGCCAGCAGCCAGGGCAGGGAAAACATTCAGTACTTC
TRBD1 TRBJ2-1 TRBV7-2 CASSLTSDRVEQFF TGTGCCAGCAGCTTAACCTCGGACAGGGTTGAGCAGTTCTTC
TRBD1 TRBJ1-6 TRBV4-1 CASSRVQGSGSPLHF TGCGCCAGCAGCCGAGTACAGGGGTCCGGGTCACCCCTCCACTTT
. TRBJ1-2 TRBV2 CASSEPIQVNYGYTF TGTGCCAGCAGTGAACCAATACAGGTGAACTATGGCTACACCTTC
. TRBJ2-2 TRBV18 CASSPRDTGELFF TGTGCCAGCTCACCACGAGACACCGGGGAGCTGTTTTTT
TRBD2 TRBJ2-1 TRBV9 CASSVDPGGRYNEQFF TGTGCCAGCAGCGTAGATCCGGGGGGGAGGTACAATGAGCAGTTCTTC
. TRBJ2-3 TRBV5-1 CASSLGGSSTDTQYF TGCGCCAGCAGCTTGGGGGGCAGCAGCACAGATACGCAGTATTTT
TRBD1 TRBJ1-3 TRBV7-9 CASSLDLHGGTAGNTIYF TGTGCCAGCAGCTTAGACCTCCATGGTGGGACAGCTGGAAACACCATATATTTT
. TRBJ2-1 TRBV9 CASSPYLSYNEQFF TGTGCCAGCAGCCCCTACCTGTCCTACAATGAGCAGTTCTTC
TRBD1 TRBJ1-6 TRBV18 CASSTTGQGHMGPLHF TGTGCCAGCTCAACTACGGGACAGGGGCATATGGGCCCCCTCCACTTT
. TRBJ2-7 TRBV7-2 CASSSPGSEGHEQYF TGTGCCAGCAGCTCGCCGGGCTCGGAGGGGCACGAGCAGTACTTC
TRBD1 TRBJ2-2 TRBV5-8 CASSLYRGWTGELFF TGTGCCAGCAGCTTGTACAGGGGCTGGACCGGGGAGCTGTTTTTT
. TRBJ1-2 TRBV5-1 CASSLGLQGNSNYGYTF TGCGCCAGCAGCTTGGGCCTACAGGGAAATTCTAACTATGGCTACACCTTC
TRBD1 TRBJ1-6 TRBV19 CASSIDYRGRAPLHF TGTGCCAGTAGTATAGACTACAGGGGGAGGGCACCCCTCCACTTT
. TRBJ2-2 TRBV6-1 CASSESRLGGELFF TGTGCCAGCAGTGAATCCAGACTTGGCGGGGAGCTGTTTTTT
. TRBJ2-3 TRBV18 CASSPPVAGQGTDTQYF TGTGCCAGCTCACCACCGGTTGCCGGACAAGGCACAGATACGCAGTATTTT
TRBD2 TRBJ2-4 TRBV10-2 CASSESGLAGKNIQYF TGCGCCAGCAGTGAGTCGGGGTTAGCGGGGAAAAACATTCAGTACTTC
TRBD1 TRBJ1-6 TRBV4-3 CASSQDFGDRQLPITYNSPLHF TGCGCCAGCAGCCAAGATTTCGGGGACAGGCAGCTACCGATTACTTATAATTCACCCCTCCACTTT
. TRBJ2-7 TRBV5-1 CASSFGLIYEQYF TGCGCCAGCAGCTTCGGACTTATCTACGAGCAGTACTTC